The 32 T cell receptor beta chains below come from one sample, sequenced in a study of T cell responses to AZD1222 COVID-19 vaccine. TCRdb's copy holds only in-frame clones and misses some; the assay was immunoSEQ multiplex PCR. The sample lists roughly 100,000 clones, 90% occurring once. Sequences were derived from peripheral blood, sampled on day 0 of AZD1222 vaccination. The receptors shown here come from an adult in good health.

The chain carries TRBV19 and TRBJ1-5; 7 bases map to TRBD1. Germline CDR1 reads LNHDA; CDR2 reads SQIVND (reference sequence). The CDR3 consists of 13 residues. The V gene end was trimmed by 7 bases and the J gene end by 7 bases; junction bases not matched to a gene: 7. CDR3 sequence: CASTDRVGQPQHF. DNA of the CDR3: TGTGCCAGTACCGACAGGGTTGGGCAGCCCCAGCATTTT.

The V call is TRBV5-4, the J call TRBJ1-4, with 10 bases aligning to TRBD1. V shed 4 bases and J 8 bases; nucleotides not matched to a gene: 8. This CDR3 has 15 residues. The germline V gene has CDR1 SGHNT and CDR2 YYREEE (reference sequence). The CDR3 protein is CASSQLGTGEEKLFF. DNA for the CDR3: TGTGCCAGCAGCCAACTTGGGACAGGGGAAGAAAAACTGTTTTTT.

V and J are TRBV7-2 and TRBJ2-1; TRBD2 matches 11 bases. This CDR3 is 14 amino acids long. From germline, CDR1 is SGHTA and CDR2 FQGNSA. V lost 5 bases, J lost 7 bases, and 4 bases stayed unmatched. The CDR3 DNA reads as TGTGCCAGCAGCCCCGGGACTAGCGGTAATGAGCAGTTCTTC. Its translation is CASSPGTSGNEQFF.

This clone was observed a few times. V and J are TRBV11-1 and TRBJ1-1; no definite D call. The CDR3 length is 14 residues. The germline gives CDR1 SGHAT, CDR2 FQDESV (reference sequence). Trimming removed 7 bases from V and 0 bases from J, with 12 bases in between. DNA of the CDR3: TGTGCCAGCACCGTTGGGCTAGTGAACACTGAAGCTTTCTTT. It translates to CASTVGLVNTEAFF.

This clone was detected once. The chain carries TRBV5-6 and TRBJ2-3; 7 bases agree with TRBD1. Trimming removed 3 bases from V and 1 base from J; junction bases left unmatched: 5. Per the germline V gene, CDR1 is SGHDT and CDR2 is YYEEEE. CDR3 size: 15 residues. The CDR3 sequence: CASSSTGTGTDTQYF. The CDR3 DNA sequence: TGTGCCAGCAGCTCGACCGGGACAGGCACAGATACGCAGTATTTT.

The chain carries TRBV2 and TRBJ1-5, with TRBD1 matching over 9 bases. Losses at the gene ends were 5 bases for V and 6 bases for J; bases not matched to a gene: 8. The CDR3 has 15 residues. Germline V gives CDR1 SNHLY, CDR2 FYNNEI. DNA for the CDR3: TGTGCCAGCAGTTTCCCACAGGGGGCAGGTCAGCCCCAGCATTTT. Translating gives CASSFPQGAGQPQHF.

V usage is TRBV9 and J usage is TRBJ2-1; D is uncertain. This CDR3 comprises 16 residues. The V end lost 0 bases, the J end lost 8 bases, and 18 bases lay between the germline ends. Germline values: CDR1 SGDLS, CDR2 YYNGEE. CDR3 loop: CASSVGSFWLDDEQFF. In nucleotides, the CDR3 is TGTGCCAGCAGCGTAGGTTCGTTTTGGCTAGACGATGAGCAGTTCTTC.

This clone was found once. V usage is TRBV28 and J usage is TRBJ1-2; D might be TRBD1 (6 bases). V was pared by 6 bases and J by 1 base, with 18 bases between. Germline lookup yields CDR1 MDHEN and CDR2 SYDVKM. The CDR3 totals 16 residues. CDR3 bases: TGTGCCAGCAGCTACCCTGGGCAGGGGTTTAACTATGGCTACACCTTC. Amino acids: CASSYPGQGFNYGYTF.

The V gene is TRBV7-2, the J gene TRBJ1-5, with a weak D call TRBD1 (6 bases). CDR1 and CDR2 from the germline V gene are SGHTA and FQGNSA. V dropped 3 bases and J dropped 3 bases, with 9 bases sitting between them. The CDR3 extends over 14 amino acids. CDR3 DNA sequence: TGTGCCAGCAGCTTTACAGGGTTCAATCAGCCCCAGCATTTT. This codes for CASSFTGFNQPQHF.

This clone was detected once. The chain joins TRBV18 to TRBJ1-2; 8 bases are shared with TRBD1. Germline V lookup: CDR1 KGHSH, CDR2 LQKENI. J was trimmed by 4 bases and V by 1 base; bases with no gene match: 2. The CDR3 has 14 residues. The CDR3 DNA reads TGTGCCAGCTCACCACGGACAGGGAGCTATGGCTACACCTTC. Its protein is CASSPRTGSYGYTF.

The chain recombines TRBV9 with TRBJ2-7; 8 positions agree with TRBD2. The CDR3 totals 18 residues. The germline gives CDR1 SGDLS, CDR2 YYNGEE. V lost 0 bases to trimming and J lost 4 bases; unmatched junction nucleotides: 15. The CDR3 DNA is TGTGCCAGCAGCGTAGGGTCTCGTAGCGGGGATAAGCAATACGAGCAGTACTTC. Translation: CASSVGSRSGDKQYEQYF.

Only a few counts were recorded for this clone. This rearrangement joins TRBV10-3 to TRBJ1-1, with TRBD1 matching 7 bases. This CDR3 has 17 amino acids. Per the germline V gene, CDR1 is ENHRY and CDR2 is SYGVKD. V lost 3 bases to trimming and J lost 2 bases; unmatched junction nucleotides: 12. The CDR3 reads CAISEDSGTDINTEAFF. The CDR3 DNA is TGTGCCATCAGTGAAGACTCCGGGACAGATATAAACACTGAAGCTTTCTTT.

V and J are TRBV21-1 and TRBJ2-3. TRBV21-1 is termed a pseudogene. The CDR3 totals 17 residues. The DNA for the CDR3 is TGTGCCAGCAGAGCCTTTTCGAACACCGACGACACAGATACGCAGTATTTT. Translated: CASRAFSNTDDTDTQYF.

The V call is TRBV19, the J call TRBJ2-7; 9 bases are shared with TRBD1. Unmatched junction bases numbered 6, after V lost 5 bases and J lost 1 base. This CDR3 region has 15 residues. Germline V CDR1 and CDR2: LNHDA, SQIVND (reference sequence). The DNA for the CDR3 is TGTGCCAGTAGTCAAGACAGGGGGGCGTCCTACGAGCAGTACTTC. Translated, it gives CASSQDRGASYEQYF.

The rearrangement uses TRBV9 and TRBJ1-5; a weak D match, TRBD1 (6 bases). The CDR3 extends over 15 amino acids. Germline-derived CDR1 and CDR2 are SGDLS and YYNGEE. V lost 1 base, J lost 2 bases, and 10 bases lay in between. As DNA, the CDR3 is TGTGCCAGCAGCGTAACAGGGAGTGGCAATCAGCCCCAGCATTTT. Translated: CASSVTGSGNQPQHF.

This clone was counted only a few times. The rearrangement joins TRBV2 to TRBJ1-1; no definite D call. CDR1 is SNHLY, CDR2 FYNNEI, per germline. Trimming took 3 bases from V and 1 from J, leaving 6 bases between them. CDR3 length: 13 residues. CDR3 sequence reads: CASSDRANTEAFF. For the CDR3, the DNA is TGTGCCAGCAGTGATCGCGCGAACACTGAAGCTTTCTTT. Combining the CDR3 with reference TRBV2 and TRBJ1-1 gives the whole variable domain EPEVTQTPSHQVTQMGQEVILRCVPISNHLYFYWYRQILGQKVEFLVSFYNNEISEKSEIFDDQFSVERPDGSNFTLKIRSTKLEDSAMYFCASSDRANTEAFFGQGTRLTVV.

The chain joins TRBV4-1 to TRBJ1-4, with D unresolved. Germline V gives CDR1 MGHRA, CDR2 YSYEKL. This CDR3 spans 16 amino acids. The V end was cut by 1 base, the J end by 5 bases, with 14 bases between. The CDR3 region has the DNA TGCGCCAGCAGCCAAGTCCTTGGGTGGGGAAATGAAAAACTGTTTTTT. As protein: CASSQVLGWGNEKLFF.

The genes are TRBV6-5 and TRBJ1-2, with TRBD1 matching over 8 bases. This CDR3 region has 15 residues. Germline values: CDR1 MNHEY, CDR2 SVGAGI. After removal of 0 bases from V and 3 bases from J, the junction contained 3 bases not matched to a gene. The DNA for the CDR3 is TGTGCCAGCAGTTACTCGGCCAGGGGGCACTATGGCTACACCTTC. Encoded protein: CASSYSARGHYGYTF.

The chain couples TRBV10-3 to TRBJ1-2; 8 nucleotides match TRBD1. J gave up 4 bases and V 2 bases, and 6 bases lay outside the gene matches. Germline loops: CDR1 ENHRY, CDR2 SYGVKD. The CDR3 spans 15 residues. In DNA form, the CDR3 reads TGTGCCATCAGTGAGCTCCAGACAGGGGCCTATGGCTACACCTTC. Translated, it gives CAISELQTGAYGYTF.

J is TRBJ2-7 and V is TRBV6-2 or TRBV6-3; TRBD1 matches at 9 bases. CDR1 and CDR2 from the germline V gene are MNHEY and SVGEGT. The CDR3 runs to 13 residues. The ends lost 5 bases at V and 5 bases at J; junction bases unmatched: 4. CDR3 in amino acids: CASSDRGKDEQYF. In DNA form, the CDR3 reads TGTGCCAGCAGTGACAGGGGGAAGGACGAGCAGTACTTC.

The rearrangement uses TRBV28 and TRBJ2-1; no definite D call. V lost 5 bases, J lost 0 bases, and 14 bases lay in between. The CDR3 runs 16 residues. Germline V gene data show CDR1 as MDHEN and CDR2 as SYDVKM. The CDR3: CASSPFRASSYNEQFF. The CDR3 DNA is TGTGCCAGCAGTCCCTTCCGGGCGAGCTCCTACAATGAGCAGTTCTTC.

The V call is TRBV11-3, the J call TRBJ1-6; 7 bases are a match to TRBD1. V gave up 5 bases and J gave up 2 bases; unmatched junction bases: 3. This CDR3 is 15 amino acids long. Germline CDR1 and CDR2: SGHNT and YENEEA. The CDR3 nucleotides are TGTGCCAGCAGCGCTGACAGGGCCTATAATTCACCCCTCCACTTT. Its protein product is CASSADRAYNSPLHF.

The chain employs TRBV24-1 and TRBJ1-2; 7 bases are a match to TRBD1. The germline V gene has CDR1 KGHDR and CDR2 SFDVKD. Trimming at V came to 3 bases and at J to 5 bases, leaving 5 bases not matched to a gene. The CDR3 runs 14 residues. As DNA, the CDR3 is TGTGCCACCAGTGATGAACAGGGGAGATATGGCTACACCTTC. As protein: CATSDEQGRYGYTF.

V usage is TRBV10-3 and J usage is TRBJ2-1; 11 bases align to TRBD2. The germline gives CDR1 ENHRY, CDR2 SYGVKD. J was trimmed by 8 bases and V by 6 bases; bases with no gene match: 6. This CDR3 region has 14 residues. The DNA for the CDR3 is TGTGCCATCAGCCATGGGACTAGCGGCGATGAGCAGTTCTTC. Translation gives CAISHGTSGDEQFF.

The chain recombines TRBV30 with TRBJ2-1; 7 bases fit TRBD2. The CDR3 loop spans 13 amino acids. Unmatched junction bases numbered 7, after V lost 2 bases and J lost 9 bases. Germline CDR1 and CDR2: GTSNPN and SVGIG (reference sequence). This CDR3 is CAWSTGGSGEQFF. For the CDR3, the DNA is TGTGCCTGGAGTACGGGGGGATCGGGTGAGCAGTTCTTC.

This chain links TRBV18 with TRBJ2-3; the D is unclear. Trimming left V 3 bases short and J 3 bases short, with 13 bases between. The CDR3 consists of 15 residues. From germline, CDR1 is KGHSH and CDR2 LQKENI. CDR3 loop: CASSPWQSSTDTQYF. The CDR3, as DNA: TGTGCCAGCTCACCTTGGCAGTCGAGTACAGATACGCAGTATTTT.

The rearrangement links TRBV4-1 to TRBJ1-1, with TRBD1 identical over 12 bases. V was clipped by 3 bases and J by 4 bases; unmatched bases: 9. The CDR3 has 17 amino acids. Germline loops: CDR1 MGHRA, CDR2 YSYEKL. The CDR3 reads CASSHPGTGGLGTEAFF. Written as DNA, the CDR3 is TGCGCCAGCAGCCACCCCGGGACAGGGGGCCTCGGCACTGAAGCTTTCTTT.

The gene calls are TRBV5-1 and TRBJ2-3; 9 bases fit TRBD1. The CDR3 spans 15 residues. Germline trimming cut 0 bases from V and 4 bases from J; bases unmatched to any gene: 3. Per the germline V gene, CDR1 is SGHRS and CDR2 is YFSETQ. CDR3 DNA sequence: TGCGCCAGCAGCTTGGAAGACAGGGGGGCAGATACGCAGTATTTT. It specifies CASSLEDRGADTQYF.

This CDR3 is CASREQGAAGYTF. The CDR3 DNA sequence: TGTGCCAGTAGGGAACAGGGGGCGGCTGGCTACACCTTC. The V call is TRBV19, the J call TRBJ1-2, with 9 bases fitting TRBD1. The germline CDR1 and CDR2 sequences are LNHDA and SQIVND (reference sequence). V lost 6 bases, J lost 7 bases, and 6 bases stayed unmatched. There are 13 residues in the CDR3.

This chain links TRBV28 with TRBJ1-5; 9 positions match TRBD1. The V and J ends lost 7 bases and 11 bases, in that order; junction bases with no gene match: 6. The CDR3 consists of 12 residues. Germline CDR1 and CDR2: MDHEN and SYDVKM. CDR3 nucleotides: TGTGCCAGCACTCATGACAGGGGGTCCCAGCATTTT. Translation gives CASTHDRGSQHF.

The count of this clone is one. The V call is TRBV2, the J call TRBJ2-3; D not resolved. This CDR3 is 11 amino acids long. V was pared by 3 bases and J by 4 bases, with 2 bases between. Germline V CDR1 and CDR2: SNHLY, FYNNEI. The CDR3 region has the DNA TGTGCCAGCAGTGACCCAGATACGCAGTATTTT. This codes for CASSDPDTQYF.

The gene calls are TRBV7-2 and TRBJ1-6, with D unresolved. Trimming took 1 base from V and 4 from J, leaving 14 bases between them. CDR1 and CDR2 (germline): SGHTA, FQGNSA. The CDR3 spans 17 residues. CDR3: CASSLGVTGVYNSPLHF. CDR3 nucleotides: TGTGCCAGCAGCTTAGGCGTCACTGGGGTATATAATTCACCCCTCCACTTT.